Presented here are 20 T cell receptor beta chains from one specimen sequenced in a study of vaccination effects on CD4 cells after COVID-19 (dated 2022 in TCRdb). The ViraFEST assay stimulated PBMC with viral peptide pools and then used TCR sequencing to identify antigen-specific CD4+ T cell clonotypes by expansion. After more than nine days of culture, CD4+ T cells were isolated with the EasySep CD4+ T cell isolation kit. The method behind the library was the immunoSEQ multiplex PCR assay. Sourced from immuneACCESS, this table was stored by TCRdb with only in-frame sequences that have V and J called. A share of the clones is absent; for the studies checked, an unresolved V gene accounts for under half, and the remainder has no known explanation. This sample has 50,000 to 65,000 clones in its table, and roughly 80% of those were observed once. The top ten clonotypes cover around 2.4% of the sample.

For these TCRs, the target antigens are not known. The material was CD4+ T cells from PBMCs cultured with HCoV-229E spike peptides, obtained before COVID-19 vaccination. Reading the label with the study, this specimen's cell subset or site is: HCoV-229E spike overlapping peptide pool stimulation. The receptors were sampled from a human donor who received a COVID-19 vaccine.

The gene calls are TRBV6-5 and TRBJ2-1; D remains ambiguous. V lost 5 bases to trimming and J lost 6 bases, with 17 bases between them. This CDR3 comprises 15 residues. CDR1 is MNHEY and CDR2 is SVGAGI in the germline V gene. CDR3 nucleotides: TGTGCCAGCAGTACGTATTCGGGTATCGGCAATGAGCAGTTCTTC. Amino acids: CASSTYSGIGNEQFF.

The chain recombines TRBV3-1 (or the pseudogene TRBV3-2) with TRBJ1-3; D call uncertain. The CDR3 contains 16 residues. Germline V gene lookup returns CDR1 LGHDT and CDR2 YNNKEL (reference sequence). The ends were cut back, 4 bases at V and 0 bases at J, with 13 bases in the middle. The CDR3 region is CASSPDRWTSGNTIYF. The CDR3 coding sequence is TGTGCCAGCAGCCCCGATCGATGGACCTCTGGAAACACCATATATTTT.

The chain couples TRBV3-1 (or the pseudogene TRBV3-2) to TRBJ2-2; D call uncertain. This CDR3 is built from 15 residues. The ends were cut back, 2 bases at V and 4 bases at J, with 11 bases in the middle. The germline gives CDR1 LGHDT, CDR2 YNNKEL (reference sequence). This CDR3 is CASSQYAVSTGELFF. CDR3 sequence (DNA): TGTGCCAGCAGCCAATATGCCGTCTCCACCGGGGAGCTGTTTTTT.

V gene TRBV19 combines with J gene TRBJ1-5; D not certain. The germline CDR1 and CDR2 sequences are LNHDA and SQIVND (reference sequence). V was cut by 6 bases and J by 0 bases, with 15 bases left in between. The CDR3 totals 16 residues. CDR3 in amino acids: CASRMSGIRSNQPQHF. The CDR3 bases are TGTGCCAGTAGGATGTCCGGTATCCGTAGCAATCAGCCCCAGCATTTT.

V gene TRBV11-2 combines with J gene TRBJ1-6; D ambiguous. The germline CDR1 and CDR2 sequences are SGHAT and FQNNGV. The germline V and J ends were trimmed by 3 bases and 1 base, with 4 bases remaining between them. The CDR3 is 14 residues long. The CDR3 region is CASSLVSYNSPLHF. The CDR3 DNA reads as TGTGCCAGCAGCTTGGTTTCCTATAATTCACCCCTCCACTTT.

This chain links TRBV5-1 with TRBJ1-1; D is unclear. The V gene's germline CDR1 is SGHRS and CDR2 YFSETQ. Trimming stripped 4 bases from V and 5 bases from J, with 12 bases between. This CDR3 has 13 residues. The CDR3 loop reads CASSPEARTEAFF. CDR3 bases: TGCGCCAGCAGCCCTGAAGCTAGGACTGAAGCTTTCTTT.

In this sample, this clone turned up a few times. The V gene is TRBV4-1, the J gene TRBJ1-5; D ambiguous. The CDR3 extends over 14 amino acids. Germline V gene data show CDR1 as MGHRA and CDR2 as YSYEKL. The germline V and J ends were trimmed by 4 bases and 7 bases, with 14 bases remaining between them. CDR3 sequence (DNA): TGCGCCAGCAGCCGCTTAGGGTTCGACCAGCCCCAGCATTTT. Encoded protein: CASSRLGFDQPQHF.

This clone was observed a single time. V usage is TRBV6-1 and J usage is TRBJ2-7; D remains ambiguous. The V and J ends lost 3 bases and 5 bases respectively, with 23 bases between them. The V gene's germline CDR1 is MNHNS and CDR2 SASEGT. CDR3 length: 17 residues. The CDR3 DNA follows: TGTGCCAGCAGTGAGTCCGTGTTGTTTTCAGGCGGCCACGAGCAGTACGTC. Its protein product is CASSESVLFSGGHEQYV.

The rearrangement uses TRBV6-4 and TRBJ2-1, with 8 nucleotides matching TRBD1. Trimming at V came to 3 bases and at J to 5 bases, leaving 6 bases not matched to a gene. CDR3 size: 15 residues. Germline values: CDR1 MRHNA, CDR2 SNTAGT. For the CDR3, the DNA is TGTGCCAGCAGTGAGAGACAGGGGATCAACAATGAGCAGTTCTTC. This translates into CASSERQGINNEQFF.

The rearrangement uses TRBV24-1 and TRBJ2-3; 13 bases match TRBD2. The length of the CDR3 is 17 residues. With V trimmed by 5 bases and J by 2 bases, 6 bases remained unmatched. Germline CDR1 is KGHDR and CDR2 is SFDVKD. DNA for the CDR3: TGTGCCACCAGTGGCAAACTAGCGGGGGGGCTCACAGATACGCAGTATTTT. Translating it yields CATSGKLAGGLTDTQYF.

The V gene is TRBV28, the J gene TRBJ2-3; possibly TRBD2 for D (6 bases). Germline CDR1 reads MDHEN; CDR2 reads SYDVKM. This CDR3 is built from 16 residues. With 5 bases removed from V and 1 base from J, the gap between germline ends came to 16 bases. CDR3 DNA: TGTGCCAGCAGTCCTCCCGGGACTTACCGCACAGATACGCAGTATTTT. This translates into CASSPPGTYRTDTQYF.

V and J are TRBV3-1 (or the pseudogene TRBV3-2) and TRBJ2-5; TRBD1 matches at 7 bases. J lost 5 bases, V lost 0 bases, and 3 bases had no gene match. The CDR3 sequence is 14 residues long. Per the germline V gene, CDR1 is LGHDT and CDR2 is YNNKEL (reference sequence). As DNA, the CDR3 is TGTGCCAGCAGCCAAGAACAGGGGTGGGAGACCCAGTACTTC. Its protein product is CASSQEQGWETQYF.

CDR3 sequence: CASSPPGGSTDTQYF. The CDR3 DNA follows: TGTGCCAGCAGCCCACCTGGGGGGAGCACAGATACGCAGTATTTT. V gene TRBV7-9 combines with J gene TRBJ2-3, with D perhaps matching TRBD2 (6 bases). This CDR3 contains 15 residues. CDR1 and CDR2 from the germline V gene are SEHNR and FQNEAQ (reference sequence). V shed 5 bases and J shed 0 bases, with 12 bases lying between them.

This clone was seen a single time. CDR3 nucleotides: TGTGCCAGCAGCCCGAACGGGGGTGCCTACGAGCAGTACGTC. It is translated as CASSPNGGAYEQYV. This chain uses TRBV11-2 with TRBJ2-7; D possibly corresponds to TRBD2 (6 bases). The germline V and J ends were trimmed by 5 bases and 2 bases, with 13 bases remaining between them. This CDR3 is built from 14 residues. Germline CDR1 SGHAT, CDR2 FQNNGV.

In its sample, this clone was seen once. The rearrangement links TRBV10-3 to TRBJ1-2, with 7 bases identical to TRBD1. With 5 bases clipped from V and 4 bases from J, the junction kept 7 bases outside the gene matches. The V gene's germline CDR1 is ENHRY and CDR2 SYGVKD. This CDR3 has 14 amino acids. The CDR3 nucleotides are TGTGCCATCAGTTGGGACAGCGCAGGCTATGGCTACACCTTC. Translation gives CAISWDSAGYGYTF.

This clone was counted a single time. The V gene is TRBV9, the J gene TRBJ1-2; possibly TRBD1 for D (5 bases). The germline gives CDR1 SGDLS, CDR2 YYNGEE. V dropped 0 bases and J dropped 2 bases, with 11 bases sitting between them. The CDR3 is 15 residues long. The CDR3 sequence is CASSVGGGGNYGYTF. The CDR3 DNA sequence: TGTGCCAGCAGCGTAGGGGGTGGGGGGAACTATGGCTACACCTTC.

The rearrangement uses TRBV7-2 and TRBJ1-3; D is possibly TRBD1 (5 bases). Germline-derived CDR1 and CDR2 are SGHTA and FQGNSA. This CDR3 is built from 16 residues. Between the trimmed V and J ends, which lost 5 bases and 0 bases, there was a span of 14 bases. This CDR3 reads CASSRGHILSGNTIYF. CDR3 bases: TGTGCCAGCAGCAGAGGACACATCCTCTCTGGAAACACCATATATTTT.

The chain couples TRBV5-4 to TRBJ2-5; 7 bases align to TRBD1. CDR3 size: 14 residues. Trimming at V came to 5 bases and at J to 2 bases, leaving 6 bases not matched to a gene. Germline V gives CDR1 SGHNT, CDR2 YYREEE (reference sequence). The CDR3 DNA reads TGTGCCAGCAGTCCTTGGGACAGACAAGAGACCCAGTACTTC. Translation gives CASSPWDRQETQYF.

The chain is built from TRBV5-1 and TRBJ2-3; 13 bases align to TRBD2. The CDR3 spans 16 residues. Germline assignment: CDR1 SGHRS and CDR2 YFSETQ. J gave up 2 bases and V 5 bases, and 5 bases lay outside the gene matches. CDR3: CASRPTSGGITDTQYF. The CDR3 region has the DNA TGCGCCAGCAGACCGACTAGCGGGGGGATCACAGATACGCAGTATTTT.

The V gene is TRBV7-9, the J gene TRBJ1-2; 8 bases map to TRBD1. Germline V gene lookup returns CDR1 SEHNR and CDR2 FQNEAQ (reference sequence). The V and J ends lost 1 base and 3 bases, in that order; junction bases with no gene match: 4. This CDR3 comprises 15 residues. CDR3 coding DNA: TGTGCCAGCAGCTTAGGACAGGGGCGGGACTATGGCTACACCTTC. Protein sequence: CASSLGQGRDYGYTF.